The source of this TCR beta chain is a study of blood T cell repertoires in COVID-19. At the level of the study: Spain, Italy and the United States supplied samples that represented acute and convalescent COVID-19. Sources were T cells, B-cell-depleted T cells, or PBMCs; the material itself was cDNA or gDNA.

TCRdb keeps only in-frame clones here, not all; method: immunoSEQ multiplex PCR. The repertoire includes under 75,000 clones, 80% to 85% of them detected once, and less than 20% sits in the top ten. The CDR3 totals 14 residues. V was shortened by 5 bases and J by 3 bases, with 11 bases between the two germline ends. Per germline, CDR1 MNHNY and CDR2 SVGAGI (reference sequence). Sequencing was done on a sample of peripheral blood. The TCR was taken from a man aged 80 or over with acute or convalescent COVID-19. The chain is built from TRBV6-6 and TRBJ1-5; the D is unclear. CDR3 nucleotides: TGTGCCAGCAGTCCCTCAGTGCTCAATCAGCCCCAGCATTTT. Amino acids: CASSPSVLNQPQHF.